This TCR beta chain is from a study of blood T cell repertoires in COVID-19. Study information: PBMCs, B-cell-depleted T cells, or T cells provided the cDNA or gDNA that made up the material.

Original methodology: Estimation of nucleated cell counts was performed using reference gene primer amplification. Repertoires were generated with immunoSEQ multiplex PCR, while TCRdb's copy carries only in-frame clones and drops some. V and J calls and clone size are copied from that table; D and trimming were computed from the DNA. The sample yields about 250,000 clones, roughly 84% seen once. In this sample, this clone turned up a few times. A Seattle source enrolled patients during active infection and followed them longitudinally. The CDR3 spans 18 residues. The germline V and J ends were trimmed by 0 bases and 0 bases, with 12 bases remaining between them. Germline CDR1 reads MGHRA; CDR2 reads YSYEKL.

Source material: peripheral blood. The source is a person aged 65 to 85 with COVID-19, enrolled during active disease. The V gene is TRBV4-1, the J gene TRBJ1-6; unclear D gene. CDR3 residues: CASSQETLIRSYNSPLHF. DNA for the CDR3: TGCGCCAGCAGCCAAGAGACTTTAATCCGCTCCTATAATTCACCCCTCCACTTT.